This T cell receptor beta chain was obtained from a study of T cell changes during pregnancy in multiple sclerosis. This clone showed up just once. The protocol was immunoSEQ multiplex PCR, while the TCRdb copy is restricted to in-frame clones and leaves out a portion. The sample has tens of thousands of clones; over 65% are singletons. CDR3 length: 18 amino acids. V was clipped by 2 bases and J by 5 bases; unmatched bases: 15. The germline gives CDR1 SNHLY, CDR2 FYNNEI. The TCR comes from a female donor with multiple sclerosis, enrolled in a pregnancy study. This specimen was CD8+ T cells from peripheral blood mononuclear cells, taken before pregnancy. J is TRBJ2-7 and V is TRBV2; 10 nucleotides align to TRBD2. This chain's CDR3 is CASSEPVLLAGVNHEQYF. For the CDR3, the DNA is TGTGCCAGCAGTGAACCCGTTCTCCTAGCGGGAGTTAACCACGAGCAGTACTTC.